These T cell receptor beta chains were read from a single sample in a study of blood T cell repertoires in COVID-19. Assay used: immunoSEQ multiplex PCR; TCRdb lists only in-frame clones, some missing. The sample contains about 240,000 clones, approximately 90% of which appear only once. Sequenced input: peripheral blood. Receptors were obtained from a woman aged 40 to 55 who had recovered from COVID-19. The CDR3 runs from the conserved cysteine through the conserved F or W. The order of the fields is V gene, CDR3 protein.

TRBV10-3	CAISEPLAGGHRRSSYNEQFF
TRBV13	CASSSGTGGSPLHF
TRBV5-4	CASSSDNNQPQHF
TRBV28	CASSLWGPGGSNQPQHF
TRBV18	CASSPPGGIDTQYF
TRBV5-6	CASSLGDITDTQYF
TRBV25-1	CASSDRLPPYNEQFF
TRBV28	CASSLGAGLAPGQFF
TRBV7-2	CASSLIQGGTQYF
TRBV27	CASSLGPTTGELFF
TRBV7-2	CASEPPGTLYNEQFF
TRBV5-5	CASSLFSANTGELFF
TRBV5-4	CASSERETQYF
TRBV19	CASSKGDPSSYNEQFF
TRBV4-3	CASSQTGLAGFEQFF
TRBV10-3	CAISEMGGADGEDTQYF
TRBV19	CASPYRGANYGYTF
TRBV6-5	CASGPGAYNEQFF
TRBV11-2	CASRRGPQKRVSGNTIYF
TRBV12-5	CASGNDRQETQYF
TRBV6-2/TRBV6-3	CASSYRDREEAFF
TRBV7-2	CASSLDRAGVAGELFF
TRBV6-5	CASSYPRPRSYNEQFF
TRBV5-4	CASSFPQSYEQYF
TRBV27	CASSPEGNYGYTF
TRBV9	CASSVGPGLGDVGQFF
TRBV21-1	CASSKCPRQMNTEAFF
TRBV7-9	CASSPLGLATNEQFF
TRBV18	CASSPLVGTGATMNTEAFF
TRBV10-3	CAISAQGQALSEQYF
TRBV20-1	CSANQETQYF
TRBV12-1	CASSQLGLADNEQFF
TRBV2	CASRQPREAHPQETQYF
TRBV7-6	CASSFGYNEQFF
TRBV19	CASTRQGQGGYTF
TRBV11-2	CASSPRGADGYTF
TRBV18	CASSPAGAALAQHF
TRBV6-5	CASGGGQGSYEQYF
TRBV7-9	CASSTDRDSNQPQHF
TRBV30	CAWSVGLGGDTQYF
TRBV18	CASSPSPQGPYGYTF
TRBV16	CASSPREEPSPLHF
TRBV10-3	CAISEGGVSTDTQYF
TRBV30	CAWNPLRNEQFF
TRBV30	CAWSVLGGADTQYF
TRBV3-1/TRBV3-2	CASSLGLASGPGELFF
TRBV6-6	CASGRQGGHSGNTIYF
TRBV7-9	CASSPPGDRVNGELFF
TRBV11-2	CASSLGARDTEAFF
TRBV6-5	CASSYGQNTEAFF
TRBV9	CASSEGGSQAYEQYF
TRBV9	CASSVAAGGAGDTQYF